This T cell receptor beta chain was identified during a study of cytomegalovirus exposure and HLA in healthy donors. For the study at large: When 350 to 400 donors were genotyped, roughly 80% of them were found to fall in the Caucasian-associated ancestry cluster.

The PCR made use of 60 Vbeta and 13 Jbeta primers. Assay: immunoSEQ multiplex PCR; the TCRdb copy retains only in-frame clones and omits some. The sample includes 110,000 to 150,000 clones, roughly 77% of them seen just once. Germline CDR1 is SGHNT and CDR2 is YYREEE (reference sequence). The CDR3 is 15 residues long. J was trimmed by 8 bases and V by 5 bases; bases with no gene match: 13. The receptor's source is a woman aged 25 to 45 in good health and CMV-seronegative. The rearrangement joins TRBV5-4 to TRBJ1-2; 9 bases line up with TRBD1. Specimen: PBMCs. The CDR3 loop reads CASREVRDRDLGYTF. In nucleotides, the CDR3 is TGTGCCAGCAGGGAAGTCCGGGACAGGGACCTAGGCTACACCTTC. The whole variable domain, remainder taken from reference TRBV5-4 and TRBJ1-2, is ETGVTQSPTHLIKTRGQQVTLRCSSQSGHNTVSWYQQALGQGPQFIFQYYREEENGRGNFPPRFSGLQFPNYSSELNVNALELDDSALYLCASREVRDRDLGYTFGSGTRLTVV.